This T cell receptor (beta chain) was recovered during a study of glioma-infiltrating T cells. Concerning this clonotype: Its antigen remains unidentified. This could be a read error, since a much larger clone is one nucleotide away.

Using RNA template, CDR3s of TCR alpha and beta were amplified with iRepertoire arm-PCR. TCRdb processed the multiplex PCR reads anew with MiXCR; each CDR3 protein has one entry. The repertoire holds approximately 130,000 distinct CDR3 sequences, around 23% seen once, with approximately 26% in the top ten. Notes on the study in general: Only very few CDR3 sequences appeared in both tissue and blood. Tissue-blood divergence was below expectation in non-neoplastic patients, above in gliomas.

This TCR derives from a human donor with low-grade glioma or glioblastoma, undergoing nonglioma brain surgery, or in good health (not recorded which). The sequenced sample consisted of glioma tissue, nonneoplastic brain tissue, or PBMCs (not recorded which).

Here the CDR3 DNA reads TGCAGTGCTAGTCAAACCAGCACAGATACGCATTATTTT. Its protein is CSASQTSTDTHYF. The gene calls are TRBV20-1 and TRBJ2-3; D uncertain. CDR1 and CDR2 (germline): DFQATT, SNEGSKA (reference sequence). The CDR3 runs to 13 residues.